Sequencing of this T cell receptor beta chain was carried out in a study of monozygotic twins with inflammatory bowel disease. TCRdb derives one entry per CDR3 protein from the 5' RACE reads, leaving out DNA. This sample's table reports more than 300,000 distinct CDR3 sequences. Germline values: CDR1 MNHEY, CDR2 SVGAGI. The CDR3 length is 15 residues. The sequenced sample was blood. The sequence was obtained from a human donor with ulcerative colitis or Crohn's disease, or a healthy co-twin of an affected twin (not recorded which). The rearrangement uses TRBV6-5 and TRBJ2-3; TCRdb calls TRBD1, which cannot be checked without DNA. The CDR3 here is CASSYGGAVTDTQYF.